The TCR beta chain under discussion was sequenced for a study of control samples from healthy donors and cancer patients. Clones were read by immunoSEQ multiplex PCR, and TCRdb kept only the in-frame ones, dropping some. The sample records under 95,000 clones, about nine tenths being singletons. Germline-derived CDR1 and CDR2 are MGHRA and YSYEKL. V gave up 1 base and J gave up 3 bases, with 9 bases separating them. CDR3 length: 14 residues. This chain links TRBV4-1 with TRBJ1-2; TRBD1 might be the D (5 bases). The TCR was taken from a woman aged 25 to 39 in good health. The specimen sequenced was blood. The CDR3 DNA reads as TGCGCCAGCAGCCAAGCCACGACAGACTATGGCTACACCTTC. Translation gives CASSQATTDYGYTF.